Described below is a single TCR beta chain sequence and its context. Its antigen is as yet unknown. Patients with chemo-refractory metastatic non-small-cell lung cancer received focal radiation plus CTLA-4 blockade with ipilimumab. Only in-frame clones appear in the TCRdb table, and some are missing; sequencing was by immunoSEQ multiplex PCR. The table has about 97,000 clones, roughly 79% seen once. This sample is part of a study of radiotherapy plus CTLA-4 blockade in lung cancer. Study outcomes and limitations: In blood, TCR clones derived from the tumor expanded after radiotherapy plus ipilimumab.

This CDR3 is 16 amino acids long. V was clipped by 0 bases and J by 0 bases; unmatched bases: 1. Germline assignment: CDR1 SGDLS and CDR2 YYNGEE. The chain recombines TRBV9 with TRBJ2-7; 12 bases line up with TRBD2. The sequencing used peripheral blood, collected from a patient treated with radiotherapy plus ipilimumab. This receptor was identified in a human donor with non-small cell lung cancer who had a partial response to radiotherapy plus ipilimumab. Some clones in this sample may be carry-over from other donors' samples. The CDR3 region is CASSVGTSGTSYEQYF. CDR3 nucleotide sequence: TGTGCCAGCAGCGTAGGGACTAGCGGGACCTCCTACGAGCAGTACTTC.